This TCR beta chain was found in a study of cytomegalovirus exposure and HLA in healthy donors. The PCR had 60 Vbeta and 13 Jbeta primers. Data came from immunoSEQ multiplex PCR; TCRdb stores just in-frame clones and leaves some out. The sample records some 150,000 clones, about 74% being singletons. The CDR3 runs to 16 residues. CDR1 LGHNA and CDR2 YNFKEQ come from the germline V gene. Trimming stripped 1 base from V and 5 bases from J, with 15 bases between. Overall study results and limits: Later analysis suggested most CMV-associated TCR beta chains were HLA-restricted. What a later analysis showed was that several of the most significant clusters appeared linked to common viral pathogens. Cytomegalovirus-associated TCR beta chains were listed, numbering some 170.

This clone has a single count. Antigen unknown. The TCR sequence derives from a woman between 40 and 55 years old in good health and CMV-seronegative. The chain joins TRBV4-2 to TRBJ2-1, with D possibly matching TRBD2 (6 bases). The sample was PBMCs. The DNA of the CDR3 is TGTGCCAGCAGCCAAGTGGGGGGACGGAGGGACAATGAGCAGTTCTTC. It yields the protein CASSQVGGRRDNEQFF.